One TCR beta chain is described in this entry. As yet, its antigen is unknown. The entry originates in a study of beta chain features in type 1 diabetes. Regarding the study as a whole: In all four CD4+ subsets, TCRB CDR3 length was significantly, moderately reduced in type 1 diabetes.

Expressed TCRB transcripts were sequenced because the entire RNA isolate underwent reverse transcription. Assay used: immunoSEQ multiplex PCR; TCRdb lists only in-frame clones, some missing. The table includes 500,000 to 850,000 clones, about an eighth detected once. The sequence derives from a man younger than 30 with type 1 diabetes. The specimen sequenced was naive CD4+ T cells from blood.

CDR3 nucleotides: TGTGCCAGCAGCGTATCCGGGACAGGGGGAACGGATACGCAGTATTTT. It specifies CASSVSGTGGTDTQYF. V is TRBV9 and J is TRBJ2-3; 11 bases align to TRBD1. The V gene end was trimmed by 1 base and the J gene end by 6 bases; junction bases not matched to a gene: 7. From germline, CDR1 is SGDLS and CDR2 YYNGEE. This CDR3 is 16 amino acids long. Variable domain in full (rest from reference TRBV9 and TRBJ2-3): DSGVTQTPKHLITATGQRVTLRCSPRSGDLSVYWYQQSLDQGLQFLIQYYNGEERAKGNILERFSAQQFPDLHSELNLSSLELGDSALYFCASSVSGTGGTDTQYFGPGTRLTVL.